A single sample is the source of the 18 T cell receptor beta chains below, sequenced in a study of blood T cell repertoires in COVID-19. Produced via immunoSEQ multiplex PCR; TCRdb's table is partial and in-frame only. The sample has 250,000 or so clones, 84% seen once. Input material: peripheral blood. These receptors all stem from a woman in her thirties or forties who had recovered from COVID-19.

This chain's CDR3 is CASSESRNTEAFF. CDR3 DNA sequence: TGTGCCAGCAGTGAATCCAGGAACACTGAAGCTTTCTTT. The chain is built from TRBV6-1 and TRBJ1-1; no definite D call. The CDR3 spans 13 residues. CDR1 is MNHNS and CDR2 is SASEGT in the germline V gene. Deletions cut 2 bases from V and 1 base from J, with 5 bases between.

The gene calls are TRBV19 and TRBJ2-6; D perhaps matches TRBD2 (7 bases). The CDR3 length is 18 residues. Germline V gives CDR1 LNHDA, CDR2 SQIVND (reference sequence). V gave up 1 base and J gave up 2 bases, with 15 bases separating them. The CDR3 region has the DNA TGTGCCAGTAGTATAGTACCGGGGGGCGGTACTGGGGCCAACGTCCTGACTTTC. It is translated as CASSIVPGGGTGANVLTF.

CDR3 sequence: CATSDGYQPQHF. In nucleotides, the CDR3 is TGTGCCACCAGTGACGGGTATCAGCCCCAGCATTTT. V usage is TRBV24-1 and J usage is TRBJ1-5, with no clear D. Trimming took off 4 bases at V and 5 bases at J, with 5 bases between the two ends. Germline CDR1 reads KGHDR; CDR2 reads SFDVKD. The CDR3 spans 12 residues.

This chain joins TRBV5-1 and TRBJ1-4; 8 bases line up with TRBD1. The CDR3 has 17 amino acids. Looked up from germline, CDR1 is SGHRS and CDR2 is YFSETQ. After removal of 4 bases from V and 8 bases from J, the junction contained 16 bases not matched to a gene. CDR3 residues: CASSEGQAGAWEEKLFF. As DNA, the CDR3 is TGCGCCAGCAGCGAGGGACAGGCTGGGGCTTGGGAGGAAAAACTGTTTTTT.

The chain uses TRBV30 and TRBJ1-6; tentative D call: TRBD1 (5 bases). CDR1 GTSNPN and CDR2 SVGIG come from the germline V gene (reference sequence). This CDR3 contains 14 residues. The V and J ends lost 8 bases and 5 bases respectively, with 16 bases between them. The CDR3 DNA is TGTGCCACTCAGGGCAGTTACCATAATTCACCCCTCCACTTT. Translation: CATQGSYHNSPLHF.

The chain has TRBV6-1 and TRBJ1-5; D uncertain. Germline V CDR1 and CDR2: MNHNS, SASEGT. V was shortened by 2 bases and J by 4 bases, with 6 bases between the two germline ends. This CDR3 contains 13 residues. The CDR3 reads CASSENRNQPQHF. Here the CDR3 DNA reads TGTGCCAGCAGTGAAAACAGAAATCAGCCCCAGCATTTT.

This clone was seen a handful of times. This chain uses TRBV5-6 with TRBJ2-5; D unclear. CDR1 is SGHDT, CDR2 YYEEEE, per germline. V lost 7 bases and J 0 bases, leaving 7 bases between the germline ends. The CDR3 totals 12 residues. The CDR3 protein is CASEMYQETQYF. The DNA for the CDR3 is TGTGCCAGCGAGATGTACCAAGAGACCCAGTACTTC.

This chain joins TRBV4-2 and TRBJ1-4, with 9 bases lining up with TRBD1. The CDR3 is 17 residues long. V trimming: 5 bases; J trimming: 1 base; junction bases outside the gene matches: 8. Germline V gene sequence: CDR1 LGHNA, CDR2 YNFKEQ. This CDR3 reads CASSYSRQGGTNEKLFF. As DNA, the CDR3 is TGTGCCAGCAGCTATTCAAGACAGGGGGGAACTAATGAAAAACTGTTTTTT.

The CDR3 DNA follows: TGCGCCAGCAGCAGACAGGGGGCGAGGAACATTCAGTACTTC. It yields the protein CASSRQGARNIQYF. The J gene is TRBJ2-4, the V gene TRBV4-1; 10 bases map to TRBD1. There are 14 residues in the CDR3. Trimming removed 5 bases from V and 7 bases from J; junction bases left unmatched: 5. CDR1 and CDR2 (germline): MGHRA, YSYEKL.

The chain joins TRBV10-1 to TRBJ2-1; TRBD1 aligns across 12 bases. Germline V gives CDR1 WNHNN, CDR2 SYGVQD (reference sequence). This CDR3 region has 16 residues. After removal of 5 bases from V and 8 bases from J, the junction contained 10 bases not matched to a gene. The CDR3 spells CASSKGTGTGGDEQFF. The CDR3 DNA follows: TGCGCCAGCAGTAAGGGTACCGGGACAGGGGGCGATGAGCAGTTCTTC.

CDR3 DNA: TGTGCCAGCAGCCAAGGGACTAGCGGGACGGAGACCCAGTACTTC. It specifies CASSQGTSGTETQYF. The chain carries TRBV3-1 (or the pseudogene TRBV3-2) and TRBJ2-5, with 12 bases identical to TRBD2. From germline, CDR1 is LGHDT and CDR2 YNNKEL (reference sequence). This CDR3 region has 15 residues. Trimming removed 1 base from V and 5 bases from J; junction bases left unmatched: 2.

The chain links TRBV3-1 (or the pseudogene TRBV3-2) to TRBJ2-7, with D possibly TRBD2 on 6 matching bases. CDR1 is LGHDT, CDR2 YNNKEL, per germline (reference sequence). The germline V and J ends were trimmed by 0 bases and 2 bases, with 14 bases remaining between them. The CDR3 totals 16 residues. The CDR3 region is CASSQEPGGTAYEQYF. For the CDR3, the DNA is TGTGCCAGCAGCCAAGAACCCGGAGGGACTGCCTACGAGCAGTACTTC.

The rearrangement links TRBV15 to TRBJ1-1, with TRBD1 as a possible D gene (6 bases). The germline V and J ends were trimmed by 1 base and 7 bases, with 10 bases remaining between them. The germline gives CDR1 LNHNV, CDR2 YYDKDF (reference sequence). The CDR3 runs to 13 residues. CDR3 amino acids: CATSRAGAVEAFF. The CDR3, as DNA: TGTGCCACCAGCAGAGCAGGGGCAGTTGAAGCTTTCTTT.

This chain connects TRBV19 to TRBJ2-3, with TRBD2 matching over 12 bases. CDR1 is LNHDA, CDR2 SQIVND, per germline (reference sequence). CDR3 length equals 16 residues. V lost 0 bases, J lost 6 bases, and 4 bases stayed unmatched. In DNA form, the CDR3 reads TGTGCCAGTAGTATAGAGGCTAGCGGGGGGGCGGATACGCAGTATTTT. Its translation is CASSIEASGGADTQYF.

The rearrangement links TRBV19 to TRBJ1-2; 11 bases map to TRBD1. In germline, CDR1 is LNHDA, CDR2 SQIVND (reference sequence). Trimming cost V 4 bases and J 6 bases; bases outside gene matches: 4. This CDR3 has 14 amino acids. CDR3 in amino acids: CASSNSDRGHGYTF. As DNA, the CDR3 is TGTGCCAGTAGTAATTCGGACAGGGGGCATGGCTACACCTTC.

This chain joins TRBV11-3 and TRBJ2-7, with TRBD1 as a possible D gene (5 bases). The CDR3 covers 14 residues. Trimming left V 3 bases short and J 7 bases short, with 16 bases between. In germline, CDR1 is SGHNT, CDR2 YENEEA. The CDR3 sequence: CASSFPGATEEQYF. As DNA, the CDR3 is TGTGCCAGCAGCTTCCCTGGGGCTACGGAAGAGCAGTACTTC.

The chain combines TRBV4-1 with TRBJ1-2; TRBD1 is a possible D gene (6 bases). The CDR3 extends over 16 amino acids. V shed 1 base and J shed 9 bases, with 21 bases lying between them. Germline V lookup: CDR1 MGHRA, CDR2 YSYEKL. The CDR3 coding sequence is TGCGCCAGCAGCCAAGTTCAAGGGGGAGCTGTTAAGAGCTACACCTTC. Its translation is CASSQVQGGAVKSYTF.

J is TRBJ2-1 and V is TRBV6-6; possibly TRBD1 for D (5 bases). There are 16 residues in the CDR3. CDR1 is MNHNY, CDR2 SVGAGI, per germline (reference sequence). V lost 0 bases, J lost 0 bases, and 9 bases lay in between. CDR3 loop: CASSYSTGGSYNEQFF. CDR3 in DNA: TGTGCCAGCAGTTACTCTACAGGCGGCTCCTACAATGAGCAGTTCTTC.